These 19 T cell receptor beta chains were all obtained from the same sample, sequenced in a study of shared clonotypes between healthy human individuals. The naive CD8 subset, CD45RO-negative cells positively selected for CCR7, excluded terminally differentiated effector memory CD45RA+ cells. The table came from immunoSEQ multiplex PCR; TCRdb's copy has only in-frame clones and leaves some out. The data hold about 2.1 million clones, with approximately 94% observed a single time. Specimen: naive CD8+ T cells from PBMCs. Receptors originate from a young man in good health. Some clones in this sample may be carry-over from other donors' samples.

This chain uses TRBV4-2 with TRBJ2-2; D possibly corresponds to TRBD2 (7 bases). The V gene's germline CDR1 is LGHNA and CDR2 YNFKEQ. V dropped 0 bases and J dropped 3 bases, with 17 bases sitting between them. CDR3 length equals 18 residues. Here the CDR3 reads CASSQDWKGEGDTGELFF. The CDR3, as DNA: TGTGCCAGCAGCCAAGATTGGAAGGGGGAGGGCGACACCGGGGAGCTGTTTTTT.

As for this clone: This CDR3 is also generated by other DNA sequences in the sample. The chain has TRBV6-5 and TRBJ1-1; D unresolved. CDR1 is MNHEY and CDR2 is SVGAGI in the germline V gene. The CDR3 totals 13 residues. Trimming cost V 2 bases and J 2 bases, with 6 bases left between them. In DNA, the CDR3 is TGTGCCAGCAGTTACGTTCCTAACACTGAAGCTTTCTTT. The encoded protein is CASSYVPNTEAFF.

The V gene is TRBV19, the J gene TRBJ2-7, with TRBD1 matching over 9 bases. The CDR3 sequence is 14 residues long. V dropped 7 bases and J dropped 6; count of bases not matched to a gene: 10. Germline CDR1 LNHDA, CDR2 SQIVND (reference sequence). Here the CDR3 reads CASTRDRDSLEQYF. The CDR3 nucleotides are TGTGCCAGTACTAGGGACAGGGATTCTCTCGAGCAGTACTTC.

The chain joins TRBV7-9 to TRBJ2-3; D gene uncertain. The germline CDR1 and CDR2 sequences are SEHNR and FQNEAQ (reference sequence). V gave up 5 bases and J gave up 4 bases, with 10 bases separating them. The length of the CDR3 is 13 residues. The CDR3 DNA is TGTGCCAGCAGCCCACCCTGGTCAGATACGCAGTATTTT. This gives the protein CASSPPWSDTQYF.

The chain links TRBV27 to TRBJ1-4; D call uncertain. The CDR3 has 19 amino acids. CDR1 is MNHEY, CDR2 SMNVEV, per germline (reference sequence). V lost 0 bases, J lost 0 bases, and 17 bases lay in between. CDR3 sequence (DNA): TGTGCCAGCAGTTTATCTCGGCAGAGCCTTCGATCAACTAATGAAAAACTGTTTTTT. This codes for CASSLSRQSLRSTNEKLFF. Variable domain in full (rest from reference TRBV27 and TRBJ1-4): EAQVTQNPRYLITVTGKKLTVTCSQNMNHEYMSWYRQDPGLGLRQIYYSMNVEVTDKGDVPEGYKVSRKEKRNFPLILESPSPNQTSLYFCASSLSRQSLRSTNEKLFFGSGTQLSVL.

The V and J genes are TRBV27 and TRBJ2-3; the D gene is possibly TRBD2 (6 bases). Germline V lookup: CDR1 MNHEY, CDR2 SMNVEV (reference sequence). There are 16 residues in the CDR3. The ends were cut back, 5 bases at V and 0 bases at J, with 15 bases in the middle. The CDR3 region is CASSPRLGTSTDTQYF. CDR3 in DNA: TGTGCCAGCAGTCCCCGTCTCGGGACTAGCACAGATACGCAGTATTTT.

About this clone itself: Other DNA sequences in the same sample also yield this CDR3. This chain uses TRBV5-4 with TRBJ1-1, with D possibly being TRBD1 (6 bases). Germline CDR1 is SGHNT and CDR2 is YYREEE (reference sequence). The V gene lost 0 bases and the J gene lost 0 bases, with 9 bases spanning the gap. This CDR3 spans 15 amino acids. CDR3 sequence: CASSLVGGMNTEAFF. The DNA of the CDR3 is TGTGCCAGCAGCTTGGTAGGGGGTATGAACACTGAAGCTTTCTTT.

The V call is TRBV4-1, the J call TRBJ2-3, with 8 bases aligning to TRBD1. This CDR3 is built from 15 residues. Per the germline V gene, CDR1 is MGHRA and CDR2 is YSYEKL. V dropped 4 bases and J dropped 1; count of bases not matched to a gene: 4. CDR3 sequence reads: CASSLGGQGTDTQYF. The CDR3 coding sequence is TGCGCCAGCAGCCTTGGGGGACAGGGCACAGATACGCAGTATTTT.

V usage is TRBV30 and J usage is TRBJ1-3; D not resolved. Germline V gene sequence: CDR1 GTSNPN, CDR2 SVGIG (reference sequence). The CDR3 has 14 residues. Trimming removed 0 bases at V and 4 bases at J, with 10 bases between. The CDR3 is CAWSVPPSGNTIYF. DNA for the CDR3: TGTGCCTGGAGTGTTCCCCCCTCCGGAAACACCATATATTTT.

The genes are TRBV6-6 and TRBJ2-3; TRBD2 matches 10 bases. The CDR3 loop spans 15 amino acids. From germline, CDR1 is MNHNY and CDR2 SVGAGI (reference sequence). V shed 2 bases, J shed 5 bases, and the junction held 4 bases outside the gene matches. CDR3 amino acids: CASSYLAGAGDTQYF. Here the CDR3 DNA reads TGTGCCAGCAGTTACCTAGCGGGAGCAGGAGATACGCAGTATTTT.

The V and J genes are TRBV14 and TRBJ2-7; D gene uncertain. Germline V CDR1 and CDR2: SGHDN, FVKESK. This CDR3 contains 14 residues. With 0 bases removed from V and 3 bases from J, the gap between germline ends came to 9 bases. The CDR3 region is CASSQDRLLYEQYF. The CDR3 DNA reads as TGTGCCAGCAGCCAAGATCGCCTTCTCTACGAGCAGTACTTC.

The CDR3 loop reads CASSPGRGVSVAYEQYF. Written as DNA, the CDR3 is TGTGCCAGCAGCCCGGGGCGGGGGGTTTCCGTCGCCTACGAGCAGTACTTC. The genes are TRBV5-6 and TRBJ2-7, with TRBD2 matching over 8 bases. Trimming took 4 bases from V and 2 from J; bases not matched to a gene: 14. This CDR3 contains 17 residues. CDR1 and CDR2 from the germline V gene are SGHDT and YYEEEE. Filled out from reference TRBV5-6 and TRBJ2-7, the complete variable domain reads DAGVTQSPTHLIKTRGQQVTLRCSPKSGHDTVSWYQQALGQGPQFIFQYYEEEERQRGNFPDRFSGHQFPNYSSELNVNALLLGDSALYLCASSPGRGVSVAYEQYFGPGTRLTVT.

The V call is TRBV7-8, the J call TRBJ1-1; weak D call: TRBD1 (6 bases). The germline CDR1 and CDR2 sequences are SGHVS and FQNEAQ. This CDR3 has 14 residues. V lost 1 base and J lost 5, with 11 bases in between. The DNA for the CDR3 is TGTGCCAGCAGCTTAGTGGGGGCGCAAACTGAAGCTTTCTTT. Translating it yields CASSLVGAQTEAFF.

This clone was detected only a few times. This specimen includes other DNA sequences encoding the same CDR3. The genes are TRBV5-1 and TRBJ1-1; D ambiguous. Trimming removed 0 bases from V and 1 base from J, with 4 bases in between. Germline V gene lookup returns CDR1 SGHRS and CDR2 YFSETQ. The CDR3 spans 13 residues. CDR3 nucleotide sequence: TGCGCCAGCAGCTTGGCCGGGAACACTGAAGCTTTCTTT. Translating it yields CASSLAGNTEAFF.

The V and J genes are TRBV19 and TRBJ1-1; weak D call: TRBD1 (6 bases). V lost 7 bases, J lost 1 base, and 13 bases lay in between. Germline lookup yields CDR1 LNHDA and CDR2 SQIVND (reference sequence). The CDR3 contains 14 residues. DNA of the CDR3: TGTGCCAGTAAAATTTTGACAGGGAACACTGAAGCTTTCTTT. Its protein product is CASKILTGNTEAFF.

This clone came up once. The CDR3 loop reads CASSLGTAALYGYTF. The CDR3 coding sequence is TGTGCCAGCAGCCTCGGGACCGCCGCGCTATATGGCTACACCTTC. The J gene is TRBJ1-2, the V gene TRBV28, with TRBD1 as a possible D gene (5 bases). The CDR3 is 15 amino acids. The V end was cut by 6 bases, the J end by 5 bases, with 19 bases between. Germline assignment: CDR1 MDHEN and CDR2 SYDVKM.

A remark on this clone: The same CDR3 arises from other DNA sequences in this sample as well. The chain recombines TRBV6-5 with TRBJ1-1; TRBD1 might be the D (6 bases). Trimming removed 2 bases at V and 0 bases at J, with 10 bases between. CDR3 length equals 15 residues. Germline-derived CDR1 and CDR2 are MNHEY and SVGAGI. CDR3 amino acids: CASSYREGVNTEAFF. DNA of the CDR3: TGTGCCAGCAGTTACAGGGAGGGGGTGAACACTGAAGCTTTCTTT.

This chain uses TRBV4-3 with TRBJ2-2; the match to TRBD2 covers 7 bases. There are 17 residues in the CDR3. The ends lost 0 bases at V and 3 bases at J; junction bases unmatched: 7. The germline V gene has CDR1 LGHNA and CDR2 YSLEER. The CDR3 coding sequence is TGCGCCAGCAGCCAAGATCGGTTTAGCGGGCACACCGGGGAGCTGTTTTTT. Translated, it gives CASSQDRFSGHTGELFF.

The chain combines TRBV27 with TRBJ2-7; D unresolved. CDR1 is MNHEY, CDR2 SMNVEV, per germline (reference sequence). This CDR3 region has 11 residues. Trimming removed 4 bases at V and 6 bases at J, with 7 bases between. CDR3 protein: CASSSAAEQYF. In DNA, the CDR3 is TGTGCCAGCAGTTCGGCAGCCGAGCAGTACTTC.